This paragraph covers one T cell receptor (beta chain) sequence. The antigen remains undetermined. This record comes from a study of graft-versus-host responses after intestinal transplantation. Overall study: All recipients got anti-thymocyte globulin induction, then tacrolimus and steroids for approximately 3 years. Study-level points and caveats: In recipient marrow, GvH clones were found, and some appeared first in ileum or blood.

Sequencing used immunoSEQ multiplex PCR; TCRdb keeps in-frame clones, though not all of them. The sample includes about 130,000 clones, 92% of them seen just once. Sequenced material: unstimulated CD4+ T cells sorted from spleen or lymph node cells, taken before intestinal transplant. This receptor was taken from a human donor who received an intestinal transplant.

The CDR3, as DNA: TGTGCCAGCAGCGTAGGGGTCGGACTAGCGGGACTCGAAGATACGCAGTATTTT. This codes for CASSVGVGLAGLEDTQYF. The chain joins TRBV9 to TRBJ2-3; the match to TRBD2 covers 12 bases. This CDR3 is built from 18 residues. The V gene end was trimmed by 0 bases and the J gene end by 5 bases; junction bases not matched to a gene: 10. The V gene's germline CDR1 is SGDLS and CDR2 YYNGEE.